This TCR beta chain originates from a study of CD4+ T cells in melanoma. Regarding the study as a whole: CD8+ T cell, macrophage and B cell function reportedly correlated with neoantigen-specific CD4+ T cells.

Germline V CDR1 and CDR2: MNHEY, SVGAGI. The CDR3 runs 15 residues. V lost 2 bases to trimming and J lost 6 bases, with 13 bases between them. Points on this clone: No antigen is known for it.

Profiling relied on immunoSEQ multiplex PCR, and the TCRdb table lists in-frame clones only, not all of them. The top ten clones hold 15% to 19% of a sample with some 15,000 clones, less than 65% of them seen once. This receptor was taken from a human donor with melanoma. The sample comprised cells from a culture (not recorded whether cultured in vitro). V usage is TRBV6-5 and J usage is TRBJ2-2, with D possibly TRBD2 on 6 matching bases. The CDR3 spells CASSYDAWGAGELFF. CDR3 in DNA: TGTGCCAGCAGTTACGACGCCTGGGGGGCCGGGGAGCTGTTTTTT.